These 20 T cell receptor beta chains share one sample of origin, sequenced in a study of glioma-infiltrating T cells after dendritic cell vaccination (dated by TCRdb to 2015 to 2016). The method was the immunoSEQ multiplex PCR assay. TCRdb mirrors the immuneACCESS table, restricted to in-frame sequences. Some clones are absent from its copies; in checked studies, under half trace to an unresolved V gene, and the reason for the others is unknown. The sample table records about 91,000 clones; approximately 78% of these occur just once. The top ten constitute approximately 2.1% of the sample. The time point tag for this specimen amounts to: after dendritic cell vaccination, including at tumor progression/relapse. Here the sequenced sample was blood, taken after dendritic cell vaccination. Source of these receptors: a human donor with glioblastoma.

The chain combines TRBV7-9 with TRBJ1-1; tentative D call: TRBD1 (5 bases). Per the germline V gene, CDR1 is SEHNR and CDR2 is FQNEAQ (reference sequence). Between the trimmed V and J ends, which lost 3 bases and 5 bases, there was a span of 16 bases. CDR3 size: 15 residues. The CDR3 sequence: CASSFGGVGGTEAFF. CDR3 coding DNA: TGTGCCAGCAGCTTTGGTGGGGTCGGGGGGACTGAAGCTTTCTTT.

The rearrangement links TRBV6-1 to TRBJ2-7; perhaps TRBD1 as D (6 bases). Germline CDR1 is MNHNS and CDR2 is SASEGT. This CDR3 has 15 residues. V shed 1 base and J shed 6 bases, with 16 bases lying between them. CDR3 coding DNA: TGTGCCAGCAGTGAAGGTGGGACAAGTCTAAGCGAGCAGTACTTC. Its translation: CASSEGGTSLSEQYF.

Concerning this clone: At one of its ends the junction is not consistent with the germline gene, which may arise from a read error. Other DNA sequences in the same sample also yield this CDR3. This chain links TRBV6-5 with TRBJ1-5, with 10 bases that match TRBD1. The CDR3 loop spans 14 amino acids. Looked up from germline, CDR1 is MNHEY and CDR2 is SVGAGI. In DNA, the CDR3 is TGCGCCAGCAGTTACCGACAGGGGGCTCAGCCCCAGCATTTT. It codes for CASSYRQGAQPQHF.

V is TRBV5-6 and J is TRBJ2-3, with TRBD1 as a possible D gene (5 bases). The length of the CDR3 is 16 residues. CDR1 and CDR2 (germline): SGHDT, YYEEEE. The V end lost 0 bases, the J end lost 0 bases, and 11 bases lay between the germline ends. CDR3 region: CASSLGAGLSTDTQYF. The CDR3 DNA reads TGTGCCAGCAGCTTGGGAGCAGGGTTAAGCACAGATACGCAGTATTTT.

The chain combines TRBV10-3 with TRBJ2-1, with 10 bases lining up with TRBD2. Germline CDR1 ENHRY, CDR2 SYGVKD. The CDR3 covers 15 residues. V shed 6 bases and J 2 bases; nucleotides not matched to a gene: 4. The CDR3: CAIRILAGTYNEQFF. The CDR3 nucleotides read TGTGCCATCAGAATACTAGCGGGGACCTACAATGAGCAGTTCTTC.

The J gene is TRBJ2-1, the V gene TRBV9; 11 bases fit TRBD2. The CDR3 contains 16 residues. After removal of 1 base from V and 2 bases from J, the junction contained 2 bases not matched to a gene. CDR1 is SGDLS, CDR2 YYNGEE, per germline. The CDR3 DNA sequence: TGTGCCAGCAGCGTAATTAGCGGGGGGGCCTACAATGAGCAGTTCTTC. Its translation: CASSVISGGAYNEQFF.

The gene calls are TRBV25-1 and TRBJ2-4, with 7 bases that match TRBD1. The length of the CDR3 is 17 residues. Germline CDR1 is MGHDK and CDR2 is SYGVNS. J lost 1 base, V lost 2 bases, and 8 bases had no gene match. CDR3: CASSEHAMDRAKNIQYF. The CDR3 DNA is TGTGCCAGCAGTGAACATGCCATGGACAGGGCCAAAAACATTCAGTACTTC. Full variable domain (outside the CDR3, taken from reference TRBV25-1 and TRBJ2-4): EADIYQTPRYLVIGTGKKITLECSQTMGHDKMYWYQQDPGMELHLIHYSYGVNSTEKGDLSSESTVSRIRTEHFPLTLESARPSHTSQYLCASSEHAMDRAKNIQYFGAGTRLSVL.

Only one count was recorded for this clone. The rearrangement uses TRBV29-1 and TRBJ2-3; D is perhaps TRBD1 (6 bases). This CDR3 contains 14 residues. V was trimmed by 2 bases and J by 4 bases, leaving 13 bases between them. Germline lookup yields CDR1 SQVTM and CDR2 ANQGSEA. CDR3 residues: CSVELDRNPDTQYF. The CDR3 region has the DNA TGCAGCGTTGAACTGGACAGAAACCCAGATACGCAGTATTTT.

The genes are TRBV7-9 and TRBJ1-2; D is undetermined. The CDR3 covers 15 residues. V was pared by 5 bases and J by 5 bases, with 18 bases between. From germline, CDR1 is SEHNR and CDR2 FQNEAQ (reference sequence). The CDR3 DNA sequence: TGTGCCAGCAGCCCAGGTATTAACTGGCCGTATGGCTACACCTTC. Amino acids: CASSPGINWPYGYTF.

As DNA, the CDR3 is TGTGCCAGCAGCAATCAACAGGGTACTGGCTACACCTTC. This translates into CASSNQQGTGYTF. V usage is TRBV6-4 and J usage is TRBJ1-2; a weak D match, TRBD1 (6 bases). Trimming shortened V by 6 bases and J by 7 bases, and 15 bases separated the two germline ends. This CDR3 is built from 13 residues. Germline V gives CDR1 MRHNA, CDR2 SNTAGT.

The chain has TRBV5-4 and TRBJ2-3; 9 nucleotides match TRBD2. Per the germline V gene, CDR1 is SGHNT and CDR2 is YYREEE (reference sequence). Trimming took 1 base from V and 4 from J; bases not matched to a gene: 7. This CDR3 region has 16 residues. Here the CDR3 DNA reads TGTGCCAGCAGCTTGTTGGATAGCGGGAGTGCAGATACGCAGTATTTT. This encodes CASSLLDSGSADTQYF.

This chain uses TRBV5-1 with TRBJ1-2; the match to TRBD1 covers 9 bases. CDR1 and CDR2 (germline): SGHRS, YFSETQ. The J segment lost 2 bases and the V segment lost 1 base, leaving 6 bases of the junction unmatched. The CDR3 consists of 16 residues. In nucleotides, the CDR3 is TGCGCCAGCAGCTTGACCTCCGGGACAGGGAACTATGGCTACACCTTC. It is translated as CASSLTSGTGNYGYTF.

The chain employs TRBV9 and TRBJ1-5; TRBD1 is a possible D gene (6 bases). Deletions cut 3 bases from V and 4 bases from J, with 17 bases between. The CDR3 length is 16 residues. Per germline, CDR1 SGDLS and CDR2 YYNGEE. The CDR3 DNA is TGTGCCAGCAGCGCGGGACAAGGGGGTGGGAATCAGCCCCAGCATTTT. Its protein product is CASSAGQGGGNQPQHF.

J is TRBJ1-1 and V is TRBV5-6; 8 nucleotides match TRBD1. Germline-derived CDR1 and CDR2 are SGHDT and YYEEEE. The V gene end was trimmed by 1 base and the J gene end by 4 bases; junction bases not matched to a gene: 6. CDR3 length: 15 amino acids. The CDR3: CASSLRRTGTTEAFF. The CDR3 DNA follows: TGTGCCAGCAGCTTGCGTAGGACAGGGACCACTGAAGCTTTCTTT. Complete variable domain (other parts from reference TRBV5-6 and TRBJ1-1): DAGVTQSPTHLIKTRGQQVTLRCSPKSGHDTVSWYQQALGQGPQFIFQYYEEEERQRGNFPDRFSGHQFPNYSSELNVNALLLGDSALYLCASSLRRTGTTEAFFGQGTRLTVV.

CDR3: CASSLYGSNSPLHF. The CDR3 DNA sequence: TGTGCCAGCAGCTTATACGGGTCTAATTCACCCCTCCACTTT. This chain connects TRBV11-3 to TRBJ1-6; no clear D. V gave up 2 bases and J gave up 6 bases, with 8 bases separating them. The germline gives CDR1 SGHNT, CDR2 YENEEA. The CDR3 runs to 14 residues.

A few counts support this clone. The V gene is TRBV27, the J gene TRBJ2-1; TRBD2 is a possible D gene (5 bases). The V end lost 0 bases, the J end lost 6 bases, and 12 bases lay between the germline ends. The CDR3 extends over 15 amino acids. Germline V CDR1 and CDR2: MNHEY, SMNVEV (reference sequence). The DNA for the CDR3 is TGTGCCAGCAGTTTATCGGGGAGCTCGTTCAATGAGCAGTTCTTC. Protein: CASSLSGSSFNEQFF.

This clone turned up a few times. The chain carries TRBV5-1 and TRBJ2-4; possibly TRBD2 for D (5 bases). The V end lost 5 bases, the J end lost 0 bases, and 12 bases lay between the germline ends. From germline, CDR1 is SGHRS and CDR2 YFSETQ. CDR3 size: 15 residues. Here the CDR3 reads CASRASGLAKNIQYF. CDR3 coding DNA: TGCGCCAGCAGGGCGAGCGGATTAGCCAAAAACATTCAGTACTTC.

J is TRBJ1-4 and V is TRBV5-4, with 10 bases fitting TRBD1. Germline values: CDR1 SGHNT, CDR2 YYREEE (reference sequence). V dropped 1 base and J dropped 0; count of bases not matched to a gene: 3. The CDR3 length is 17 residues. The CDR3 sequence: CASSLRQGAATNEKLFF. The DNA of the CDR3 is TGTGCCAGCAGCTTGAGACAGGGGGCTGCAACTAATGAAAAACTGTTTTTT.

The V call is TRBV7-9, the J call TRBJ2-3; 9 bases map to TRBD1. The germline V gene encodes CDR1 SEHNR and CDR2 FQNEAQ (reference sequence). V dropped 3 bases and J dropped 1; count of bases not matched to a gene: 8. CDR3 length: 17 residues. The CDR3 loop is CASSLRSRTGGTDTQYF. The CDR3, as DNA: TGTGCCAGCAGCTTGCGAAGTCGGACAGGGGGCACAGATACGCAGTATTTT.

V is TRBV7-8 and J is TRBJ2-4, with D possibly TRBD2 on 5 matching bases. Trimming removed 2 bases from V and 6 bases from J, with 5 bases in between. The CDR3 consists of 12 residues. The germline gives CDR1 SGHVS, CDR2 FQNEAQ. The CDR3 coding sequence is TGTGCCAGCAGCTTACGGGGAAACATTCAGTACTTC. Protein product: CASSLRGNIQYF.